This entry lists 9 T cell receptor beta chains sequenced from one sample in a study of PD-L1 blockade in urothelial cancer. Repertoires were generated with immunoSEQ multiplex PCR, while TCRdb's copy carries only in-frame clones and drops some. The table includes 45,000 to 50,000 clones, 75% to 85% detected once. Time point: pretreatment peripheral blood. The starting material was PBMCs, obtained around atezolizumab (anti-PD-L1) treatment. The receptors originated from a man between 70 and 80 years old with urothelial cancer.

V and J are TRBV28 and TRBJ2-3; D may be TRBD2 (5 bases). Trimming removed 2 bases at V and 0 bases at J, with 12 bases between. CDR1 is MDHEN, CDR2 SYDVKM, per germline. The CDR3 sequence is 16 residues long. The CDR3 loop is CASSLGLATSTDTQYF. The CDR3 DNA sequence: TGTGCCAGCAGTTTAGGGTTAGCGACCAGCACAGATACGCAGTATTTT. Drawing the rest from reference TRBV28 and TRBJ2-3, the complete variable domain is DVKVTQSSRYLVKRTGEKVFLECVQDMDHENMFWYRQDPGLGLRLIYFSYDVKMKEKGDIPEGYSVSREKKERFSLILESASTNQTSMYLCASSLGLATSTDTQYFGPGTRLTVL.

The chain employs TRBV7-8 and TRBJ2-5; TRBD2 is a possible D gene (6 bases). Trimming pared 2 bases from V and 11 bases from J, leaving 9 bases between. The CDR3 has 11 amino acids. The germline CDR1 and CDR2 sequences are SGHVS and FQNEAQ. As DNA, the CDR3 is TGTGCCAGCAGCTTAACTAGCCTTCAGTACTTC. Encoded protein: CASSLTSLQYF. The entire variable domain, with the rest obtained from reference TRBV7-8 and TRBJ2-5, is as follows: GAGVSQSPRYKVAKRGQDVALRCDPISGHVSLFWYQQALGQGPEFLTYFQNEAQLDKSGLPSDRFFAERPEGSVSTLKIQRTQQEDSAVYLCASSLTSLQYFGPGTRLLVL.

V usage is TRBV7-3 and J usage is TRBJ2-7; 10 bases are a match to TRBD2. Unmatched junction bases numbered 7, after V lost 0 bases and J lost 2 bases. The CDR3 contains 17 residues. Germline V gene lookup returns CDR1 SGHTA and CDR2 FQGTGA. CDR3 loop: CASSLTGASGSTYEQYF. The CDR3 nucleotides are TGTGCCAGCAGCTTAACGGGAGCTAGCGGGAGCACCTACGAGCAGTACTTC.

The chain uses TRBV4-1 and TRBJ1-3, with 10 bases aligning to TRBD1. J was trimmed by 3 bases and V by 0 bases; bases with no gene match: 8. CDR1 MGHRA and CDR2 YSYEKL come from the germline V gene. The CDR3 loop spans 18 amino acids. The CDR3 DNA reads TGCGCCAGCAGCCAAGATGGAGGGACAGGGGACGGTGGAAACACCATATATTTT. This gives the protein CASSQDGGTGDGGNTIYF.

The chain is built from TRBV5-1 and TRBJ1-4; TRBD1 might be the D (6 bases). Trimming took off 0 bases at V and 8 bases at J, with 8 bases between the two ends. There are 13 residues in the CDR3. Germline V gene data show CDR1 as SGHRS and CDR2 as YFSETQ. CDR3 region: CASSLAGDEKLFF. DNA of the CDR3: TGCGCCAGCAGCTTGGCAGGGGACGAAAAACTGTTTTTT.

V gene TRBV11-3 combines with J gene TRBJ2-5; weak D call: TRBD1 (6 bases). CDR3 length: 11 residues. Germline assignment: CDR1 SGHNT and CDR2 YENEEA. V shed 6 bases and J shed 5 bases, with 7 bases lying between them. As DNA, the CDR3 is TGTGCCAGCAGTCAGGGGGAGACCCAGTACTTC. Protein product: CASSQGETQYF.

This clone has a single count. V usage is TRBV5-1 and J usage is TRBJ2-2; tentative D call: TRBD2 (6 bases). The CDR3 runs to 14 residues. Per the germline V gene, CDR1 is SGHRS and CDR2 is YFSETQ. V was trimmed by 1 base and J by 6 bases, leaving 10 bases between them. CDR3 sequence (DNA): TGCGCCAGCAGCTTGCAGGGAGGTCCCGGGGAGCTGTTTTTT. Translation gives CASSLQGGPGELFF.

This sequence joins TRBV7-9 and TRBJ1-1, with 10 bases identical to TRBD1. CDR1 and CDR2 from the germline V gene are SEHNR and FQNEAQ (reference sequence). V lost 5 bases and J lost 8; bases outside the gene matches: 5. The CDR3 is made up of 13 amino acids. In nucleotides, the CDR3 is TGTGCCAGCAGCCTGGGACAGGGGACCGAAGCTTTCTTT. It specifies CASSLGQGTEAFF.

V and J are TRBV11-3 and TRBJ2-1, with D possibly being TRBD1 (6 bases). Germline V CDR1 and CDR2: SGHNT, YENEEA. The CDR3 sequence is 15 residues long. V was cut by 3 bases and J by 2 bases, with 11 bases left in between. The CDR3 DNA reads as TGTGCCAGCAGCTTGGGCCAGGGGACCTACAATGAGCAGTTCTTC. This encodes CASSLGQGTYNEQFF. The full variable domain, with the rest looked up from reference TRBV11-3 and TRBJ2-1, is EAGVVQSPRYKIIEKKQPVAFWCNPISGHNTLYWYLQNLGQGPELLIRYENEEAVDDSQLPKDRFSAERLKGVDSTLKIQPAELGDSAVYLCASSLGQGTYNEQFFGPGTRLTVL.